The table lists the clone carrying this TCR beta chain with a few counts. Its antigen is currently unknown. The data belong to a study of identical twins. Study-wide points: The models gave estimates that fell short of the out-of-frame TCR alpha sharing seen in monozygotic twins. Out-of-frame beta chain sequences displayed weaker excess sharing between twins.

TCRdb reanalysed the 5' RACE reads using MiXCR and keeps one entry per CDR3 protein. Among hundreds of thousands of distinct CDR3 sequences, approximately 25% were seen once, and the ten largest hold approximately 2.9%. Germline values: CDR1 MNHNS, CDR2 SASEGT. V gave up 5 bases and J gave up 5 bases, with 12 bases separating them. This CDR3 spans 13 amino acids. In addition, the sample was reused for a study of T cells expressing NK-cell markers. That work adds: It was from sorted CD3+CD56+NKG2C+, CD3+CD56+NKG2C- and CD3+CD56-NKG2C+ T cells that TCR beta repertoires came. Several donors likewise had their CD3+CD56-NKG2C+ fraction led by these clonotypes.

The material sequenced was CD4+ T cells sorted from blood. The clonotype comes from a young woman in good health. The V and J genes are TRBV6-1 and TRBJ1-1; D is uncertain. The CDR3 here is CASSPSQGTEAFF. CDR3 sequence (DNA): TGTGCCAGCAGTCCCTCTCAAGGGACTGAAGCTTTCTTT.